Below are 9 T cell receptor beta chains sequenced from a single sample in a study of cytomegalovirus exposure and HLA in healthy donors. The PCR had 60 Vbeta and 13 Jbeta primers. The method was immunoSEQ multiplex PCR; TCRdb's version includes in-frame clones alone and lacks a portion of them. The table lists nearly 300,000 clones, about nine tenths of them singletons. Sequencing was carried out using PBMCs. Receptor source: a middle-aged man in good health and CMV-seropositive.

Only a few counts were recorded for this clone. The chain employs TRBV9 and TRBJ1-1, with a tentative D call TRBD1 (5 bases). Trimming took 3 bases from V and 4 from J, leaving 13 bases between them. CDR3 length: 14 residues. From germline, CDR1 is SGDLS and CDR2 YYNGEE. The CDR3 DNA reads as TGTGCCAGCAGCGCGCCGGGACTGTCCACTGAAGCTTTCTTT. It translates to CASSAPGLSTEAFF.

The J gene is TRBJ2-7, the V gene TRBV12-5, with TRBD2 identical over 14 bases. Germline values: CDR1 LGHNT, CDR2 FRNRAP. The V segment lost 5 bases and the J segment 0 bases; nucleotides outside the gene matches: 12. The CDR3 runs 19 residues. CDR3 sequence (DNA): TGTGCTAGTGGTCCAAGCCGGGGACTAGCGGGAGCCCACTCCTACGAGCAGTACTTC. Translated: CASGPSRGLAGAHSYEQYF.

This clone was counted only a few times. This chain uses TRBV6-5 with TRBJ1-5, with a weak D call TRBD1 (6 bases). This CDR3 contains 13 residues. Germline V gives CDR1 MNHEY, CDR2 SVGAGI. V gave up 6 bases and J gave up 4 bases, with 10 bases separating them. The CDR3 loop reads CASRQGLNQPQHF. DNA of the CDR3: TGTGCCAGCAGACAGGGTTTAAATCAGCCCCAGCATTTT.

This rearrangement joins TRBV7-9 to TRBJ1-5; 7 bases agree with TRBD1. Germline V gives CDR1 SEHNR, CDR2 FQNEAQ (reference sequence). Losses at the gene ends were 0 bases for V and 3 bases for J; bases not matched to a gene: 2. The CDR3 covers 15 residues. CDR3 DNA sequence: TGTGCCAGCAGCTTAGCTACAGGGGCCAATCAGCCCCAGCATTTT. Translation: CASSLATGANQPQHF.

Only one count was recorded for this clone. The J gene is TRBJ1-4, the V gene TRBV7-8; 7 bases map to TRBD1. Germline-derived CDR1 and CDR2 are SGHVS and FQNEAQ. Losses at the gene ends were 5 bases for V and 4 bases for J; bases not matched to a gene: 10. The CDR3 runs 16 residues. CDR3 protein: CASSKDRVGVNEKLFF. In DNA, the CDR3 is TGTGCCAGCAGCAAAGACAGGGTGGGGGTTAATGAAAAACTGTTTTTT. The full variable domain, rest sourced from reference TRBV7-8 and TRBJ1-4, is GAGVSQSPRYKVAKRGQDVALRCDPISGHVSLFWYQQALGQGPEFLTYFQNEAQLDKSGLPSDRFFAERPEGSVSTLKIQRTQQEDSAVYLCASSKDRVGVNEKLFFGSGTQLSVL.

The chain is built from TRBV9 and TRBJ2-2, with 10 bases matching TRBD1. V shed 7 bases and J 5 bases; nucleotides not matched to a gene: 5. The CDR3 sequence is 14 residues long. The germline gives CDR1 SGDLS, CDR2 YYNGEE. This CDR3 reads CASGWTGGTGELFF. In DNA, the CDR3 is TGTGCCAGCGGGTGGACAGGGGGAACCGGGGAGCTGTTTTTT. Drawing the rest from reference TRBV9 and TRBJ2-2, the complete variable domain is DSGVTQTPKHLITATGQRVTLRCSPRSGDLSVYWYQQSLDQGLQFLIQYYNGEERAKGNILERFSAQQFPDLHSELNLSSLELGDSALYFCASGWTGGTGELFFGEGSRLTVL.

The chain carries TRBV5-6 and TRBJ2-7; weak D call: TRBD1 (5 bases). The V gene's germline CDR1 is SGHDT and CDR2 YYEEEE. The ends were cut back, 4 bases at V and 3 bases at J, with 8 bases in the middle. CDR3 length: 12 amino acids. CDR3 bases: TGTGCCAGCAGCGATGACAGCTACGAGCAGTACTTC. Its translation: CASSDDSYEQYF.

The chain employs TRBV5-1 and TRBJ1-3; D is unresolved. The CDR3 runs 14 residues. CDR1 is SGHRS, CDR2 YFSETQ, per germline. The V end was cut by 2 bases, the J end by 4 bases, with 10 bases between. DNA for the CDR3: TGCGCCAGCAGCTTTGGAGGGCGCGGAAACACCATATATTTT. This encodes CASSFGGRGNTIYF.

V usage is TRBV28 and J usage is TRBJ2-3; TRBD2 matches at 11 bases. The germline CDR1 and CDR2 sequences are MDHEN and SYDVKM. J gave up 0 bases and V 0 bases, and 14 bases lay outside the gene matches. The CDR3 runs to 21 residues. As DNA, the CDR3 is TGTGCCAGCAGTTTATGGTTTAGGGCTAGCGGGGGGATAACTAGCACAGATACGCAGTATTTT. It encodes CASSLWFRASGGITSTDTQYF. Combining the CDR3 with reference TRBV28 and TRBJ2-3 gives the whole variable domain DVKVTQSSRYLVKRTGEKVFLECVQDMDHENMFWYRQDPGLGLRLIYFSYDVKMKEKGDIPEGYSVSREKKERFSLILESASTNQTSMYLCASSLWFRASGGITSTDTQYFGPGTRLTVL.